This is a list of T cell receptor beta chains from one sample in a study of cytomegalovirus exposure and HLA in healthy donors. The repertoire was sequenced with immunoSEQ multiplex PCR; TCRdb's copy has only in-frame clones and lacks some. The data hold approximately 170,000 clones, with roughly 83% observed a single time. Specimen: PBMCs. The receptors come from a boy aged 2 to 9 in good health and CMV-seronegative. Both conserved end residues are part of each CDR3. The order of the fields is J gene, clone size, D gene, V gene, CDR3 DNA, CDR3 protein. A D gene is named only where the DNA matches it firmly. Where a row states a size, it is once, few, many or the class of an expanded clone; other rows omit it.

TRBJ2-3	NA	TRBD2	TRBV29-1	TGCAGCGTCGCTAGCGGGAGGGCCTCAGATACGCAGTATTTT	CSVASGRASDTQYF
TRBJ2-3	few	TRBD2	TRBV6-1	TGTGCCAGCAATATAGCGGGGGGGGGAACAGATACGCAGTATTTT	CASNIAGGGTDTQYF
TRBJ1-5	NA	TRBD1	TRBV6-6	TGTGCCAGCAGTGCGGACAGGGGGACCAGCAATCAGCCCCAGCATTTT	CASSADRGTSNQPQHF
TRBJ2-3	NA	NA	TRBV18	TGTGCCAGCTATTCGGTAGCGGCGGATACGCAGTATTTT	CASYSVAADTQYF
TRBJ1-5	once	NA	TRBV25-1	TGTGCCAGCAGTGAATTACGGAGAAGCAATCAGCCCCAGCATTTT	CASSELRRSNQPQHF
TRBJ2-7	once	TRBD1	TRBV5-1	TGCGCCAGCAGCTTGGGACAGGGCTTCTACGAGCAGTACTTC	CASSLGQGFYEQYF
TRBJ1-5	NA	NA	TRBV19	TGTGCCAGTAGTATAGATCTCGTTAGCAATCAGCCCCAGCATTTT	CASSIDLVSNQPQHF
TRBJ2-3	NA	NA	TRBV28	TGTGCCATCCGCCCAGACCGGACAGCCAGGTTCACAGATACGCAGTATTTT	CAIRPDRTARFTDTQYF
TRBJ2-7	NA	NA	TRBV2	TGTGCCGTGACAGGTCCCAGCTACGAGCAGTACTTC	CAVTGPSYEQYF
TRBJ1-1	NA	NA	TRBV19	TGTGCCAGTCTCGGGAGGGCGAACACTGAAGCTTTCTTT	CASLGRANTEAFF
TRBJ2-3	NA	NA	TRBV7-2	TGTGCCAGCAGCCGTCCCGATCAAGCGGTGTATACGCAGTATTTT	CASSRPDQAVYTQYF
TRBJ2-1	NA	NA	TRBV12-1	TGTGCCAGCAGCTTTGCCCGGCTAGCGGGGTGTGTCTCCTACAATGAGCAGTTCTTC	CASSFARLAGCVSYNEQFF
TRBJ2-7	few	NA	TRBV6-6	TGTGCCAGCAGTTACTCGGGCCGGGAATGGGACGAGCAGTACTTC	CASSYSGREWDEQYF
TRBJ1-1	NA	TRBD1	TRBV7-2	TGTGCCAGCATCCTGGACAGGGGTGACACTGAAGCTTTCTTT	CASILDRGDTEAFF
TRBJ1-2	NA	TRBD1	TRBV6-5	TGTGCCAGCAGTTACAGGGGACAGGGTAACTATGGCTACACCTTC	CASSYRGQGNYGYTF
TRBJ1-3	once	NA	TRBV18	TGTGCCAGCTCACTGGCAGGTTCCGGAAACACCATATATTTT	CASSLAGSGNTIYF
TRBJ1-6	NA	NA	TRBV15	TGTGCCACCAGCAGAGACGGCTCGGGAGATTCACCCCTCCACTTT	CATSRDGSGDSPLHF
TRBJ2-2	NA	TRBD2	TRBV5-4	TGTGCCAGCAGCTTGGCCGGTACTAGCGGGGACCGGGAGCTGTTTTTT	CASSLAGTSGDRELFF
TRBJ1-1	NA	TRBD1	TRBV6-6	TGTGCCAGCAGGGAGGCGGGACAGTCGAACACTGAAGCTTTCTTT	CASREAGQSNTEAFF
TRBJ2-1	NA	TRBD2	TRBV28	TGTGCCAGCAGTTCTGGACTAGCGGACCCCCTGGAGCAGTTCTTC	CASSSGLADPLEQFF
TRBJ1-1	once	NA	TRBV7-2	TGTGCCAGCAGCTTAGCGCTAATCGGCAGGGCTGGCACTGAAGCTTTCTTT	CASSLALIGRAGTEAFF
TRBJ2-1	NA	NA	TRBV6-6	TGTGCCAGCAGTTACGAGTCGGGGAAGAGTGAGCAGTTCTTC	CASSYESGKSEQFF
TRBJ2-3	NA	TRBD2	TRBV23-1	TGCGCCAGCAGTCTCAATATAGGGGGGACTAGCGGGAGATGTGGCACAGATACGCAGTATTTT	CASSLNIGGTSGRCGTDTQYF
TRBJ1-2	NA	NA	TRBV4-3	TGCGCCAGCAGCCAAGAGATTGGATCGGGAAACTATGGCTACACCTTC	CASSQEIGSGNYGYTF
TRBJ1-2	NA	NA	TRBV14	TGTGCCAGCAGCCAAGGAGAAATTTGGGGCTACACCTTC	CASSQGEIWGYTF
TRBJ2-3	NA	TRBD2	TRBV7-2	TGTGCCAGCAGCTTAACAAGCGGGAAGGGAGATACGCAGTATTTT	CASSLTSGKGDTQYF
TRBJ2-5	NA	TRBD1	TRBV9	TGTGCCAGCAGCGAGGGACAGGTCCTTTGGGAGACCCAGTACTTC	CASSEGQVLWETQYF
TRBJ2-1	NA	NA	TRBV6-1	TGTGCCAGCAGTGCTTGGCAGAACGAGCAGTTCTTC	CASSAWQNEQFF
TRBJ2-1	NA	NA	TRBV6-6	TGTGCCAGCAGCCCCCAGGGTTACGAGCAGTTCTTC	CASSPQGYEQFF
TRBJ2-3	NA	NA	TRBV5-1	TGCGCCAGCCTACCCCATACCAGCAGCTTGGGGGGGCGGGAGCTCACAGATACGCAGTATTTT	CASLPHTSSLGGRELTDTQYF
TRBJ2-2	NA	NA	TRBV7-9	TGTGCCAGCAGCTTTGGGCATAACACCGGGGAGCTGTTTTTT	CASSFGHNTGELFF
TRBJ2-6	NA	NA	TRBV6-5	TGTGCCTCAAAAGGGGGTTCTGGGGCCAACGTCCTGACTTTC	CASKGGSGANVLTF
TRBJ2-2	NA	TRBD1	TRBV6-4	TGTGCCAGCAGTAAGAGGACAGGGCACACCGGGGAGCTGTTTTTT	CASSKRTGHTGELFF
TRBJ1-1	NA	NA	TRBV6-5	TGTGCCAGCAAAGTGGGGGCTAGGACTGAAGCTTTCTTT	CASKVGARTEAFF
TRBJ1-2	NA	NA	TRBV7-2	TGTGCCAGCAGCCTGGACAGTGGACTCACTAACTATGGCTACACCTTC	CASSLDSGLTNYGYTF
TRBJ1-1	NA	NA	TRBV28	TGTGCCAGCAGCCGACGGGCGGGTCGAGACACTGAAGCTTTCTTT	CASSRRAGRDTEAFF
TRBJ2-5	few	NA	TRBV5-1	TGCGCCAGCAGCTCGGAGAAGGGGGGGCTAATGAGGGCAGAGACCCAGTACTTC	CASSSEKGGLMRAETQYF
TRBJ1-2	NA	NA	TRBV9	TGTGCCAGCAGCGTAGTTGAGGGCGAGGGTGGCTACACCTTC	CASSVVEGEGGYTF
TRBJ2-5	NA	NA	TRBV29-1	TGCAGCGTTGAATACGGGAATGGTCGAACCCAGTACTTC	CSVEYGNGRTQYF
TRBJ2-2	few	TRBD1	TRBV7-6	TGTGCCAGCAGCTTAGCACAGGGGGGGGAGCTGTTTTTT	CASSLAQGGELFF
TRBJ2-5	NA	TRBD2	TRBV5-1	TGCGCCAGCAGCGGGCGGGGGACTAGCGCAACACAAGAGACCCAGTACTTC	CASSGRGTSATQETQYF
TRBJ1-1	few	NA	TRBV4-3	TGCGCCAGCAGCCAAGATCCTGGGGGAGGCTACCAGGGGAACACTGAAGCTTTCTTT	CASSQDPGGGYQGNTEAFF
TRBJ2-5	NA	TRBD1	TRBV5-4	TGTGCCAGCAGCTTGGATGGGGCAGGGGGCCAAGAGACCCAGTACTTC	CASSLDGAGGQETQYF
TRBJ1-5	few	TRBD1	TRBV2	TGTGCCAGCAGTGAGAACAGGGGACGTCAGCCCCAGCATTTT	CASSENRGRQPQHF
TRBJ1-2	once	TRBD1	TRBV5-6	TGTGCCAGCAGCTTCAGCGGGACAGGGGCCTATGGCTACACCTTC	CASSFSGTGAYGYTF
TRBJ2-5	NA	NA	TRBV7-3	TGTGCCAGCTCGCCTGGAGGAGCATCGGAGACCCAGTACTTC	CASSPGGASETQYF
TRBJ1-1	once	NA	TRBV29-1	TGCAGCGCTCAACCAGGGGTGAACACTGAAGCTTTCTTT	CSAQPGVNTEAFF
TRBJ1-4	NA	NA	TRBV13	TGTGCCAGCAGCGGTCTAGGATCCGCAACTAATGAAAAACTGTTTTTT	CASSGLGSATNEKLFF
TRBJ2-7	NA	TRBD1	TRBV5-6	TGTGCCAGCAGTTTTGACAGGGTCTCCTACGAGCAGTACTTC	CASSFDRVSYEQYF
TRBJ2-2	NA	TRBD1	TRBV5-5	TGTGCCAGCAGCCCGAGGGACAGAGGGGAGCTGTTTTTT	CASSPRDRGELFF
TRBJ2-1	NA	TRBD2	TRBV2	TGTGCCAGCGGGACCGTACTCGGGGGGGCGGCCTACAATGAGCAGTTCTTC	CASGTVLGGAAYNEQFF
TRBJ2-5	NA	NA	TRBV10-3	TGTGCCATCGGACAGATGGCCGAGACCCAGTACTTC	CAIGQMAETQYF
TRBJ1-1	NA	NA	TRBV28	TGTGCCAGCAGTTTATCTAATGGAGGCACTGAAGCTTTCTTT	CASSLSNGGTEAFF